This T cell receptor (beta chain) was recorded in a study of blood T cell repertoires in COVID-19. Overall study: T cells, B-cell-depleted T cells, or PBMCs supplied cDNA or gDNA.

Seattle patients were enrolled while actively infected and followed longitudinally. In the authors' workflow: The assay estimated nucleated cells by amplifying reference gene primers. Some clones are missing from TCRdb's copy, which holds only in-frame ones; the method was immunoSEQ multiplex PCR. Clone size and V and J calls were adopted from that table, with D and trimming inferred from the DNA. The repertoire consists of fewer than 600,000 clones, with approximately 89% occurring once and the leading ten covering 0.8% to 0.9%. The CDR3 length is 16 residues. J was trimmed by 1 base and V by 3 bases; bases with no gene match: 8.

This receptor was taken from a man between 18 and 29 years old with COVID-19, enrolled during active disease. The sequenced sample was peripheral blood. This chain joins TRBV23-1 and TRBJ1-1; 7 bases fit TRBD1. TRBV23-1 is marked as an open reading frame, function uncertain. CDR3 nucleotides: TGCGCCAGCAGTCACACCCAGGACAGGTGGAACACTGAAGCTTTCTTT. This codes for CASSHTQDRWNTEAFF.